This T cell receptor beta chain appears in the sequencing data of a study of blood T cell repertoires in COVID-19 (TCRdb year 2020). Broadly, across the study: Samples from collaborators originated in the United States, Italy and Spain and spanned both the acute and convalescent phases of COVID-19. A de-identified subject ID, COVID-19 status, age in years and sex were almost always included in the sample metadata. The dataset comprised deeply sampled blood TCRbeta repertoires from subjects exposed to, actively infected with, or recovered from COVID-19. Samples came from the ongoing ImmuneRACE study (first 160 participants) plus 1,254 subjects from 6 global collaborators. The material from the prospective study consisted of cDNA or gDNA derived from T cells, B-cell-depleted T cells, or PBMCs. A freely available public database, intended as a resource for researchers studying the immune response to SARS-CoV-2, is where the repertoires were released. HLA class I and class II types, where available, came from metadata supplied by the sample provider rather than from assay-based typing. Paper-wide results and their limitations: Clinical and demographic metadata were provided uncurated, with the amount varying by source and participant.

One collaborating source in Seattle enrolled patients during active infection and followed them longitudinally through the course of disease. Each collaborating institution followed its own protocols to collect whole blood in K2EDTA tubes. For TCRbeta analysis, collaborator samples were shipped as frozen whole blood, as isolated PBMCs, or as DNA extracted from either sample type. The immunoSEQ Assay, a bias-controlled multiplex PCR, was used to amplify TCRbeta CDR3 regions from genomic DNA. The authors' pipeline ran thus. The number of nucleated cells in each sample was estimated from the amplification of reference gene primers within the assay. Sequence reads were collapsed and filtered to measure the absolute abundance of every unique TCRbeta CDR3 rearrangement. For each sample, productive Simpson clonality was calculated as the square root of Simpson's diversity index over productive rearrangements. The source is immuneACCESS, and TCRdb retained only in-frame sequences with V and J called. Part of the clones is not carried over; for the studies checked, unresolved V genes explain less than half of this, and the remainder is unexplained. V and J calls plus clone size are reproduced from that table; the DNA served to infer D and trimming. The sample data list 230,000 or so clones, and around 89% of these were observed just once. In total, the top ten clones hold 2% to 2.5% of the sample.

About this clone itself: Its antigen is unknown. No base quality values were provided; no much bigger clone lies one nucleotide off.

The junction shows trimming of 7 bases on V and 5 bases on J, and the gene matches do not reach 6 bases of it. CDR1 and CDR2 are drawn from the germline V gene: SGHAT, FQNNGV. Including cysteine and phenylalanine, the CDR3 has 13 amino acids. Kept here is only the CDR3 DNA, which spans 39 bases and is read in frame from base 1. The specimen was peripheral blood. This receptor chain uses TRBV11-2 and TRBJ1-1, and 8 junctional nucleotides match TRBD1. This receptor was obtained from a woman aged 55-75 years with COVID-19, enrolled during active disease. This receptor carries the CDR3 CASIGTGRTEAFF. The sequence in DNA is TGTGCCAGCATCGGGACAGGCAGGACTGAAGCTTTCTTT.